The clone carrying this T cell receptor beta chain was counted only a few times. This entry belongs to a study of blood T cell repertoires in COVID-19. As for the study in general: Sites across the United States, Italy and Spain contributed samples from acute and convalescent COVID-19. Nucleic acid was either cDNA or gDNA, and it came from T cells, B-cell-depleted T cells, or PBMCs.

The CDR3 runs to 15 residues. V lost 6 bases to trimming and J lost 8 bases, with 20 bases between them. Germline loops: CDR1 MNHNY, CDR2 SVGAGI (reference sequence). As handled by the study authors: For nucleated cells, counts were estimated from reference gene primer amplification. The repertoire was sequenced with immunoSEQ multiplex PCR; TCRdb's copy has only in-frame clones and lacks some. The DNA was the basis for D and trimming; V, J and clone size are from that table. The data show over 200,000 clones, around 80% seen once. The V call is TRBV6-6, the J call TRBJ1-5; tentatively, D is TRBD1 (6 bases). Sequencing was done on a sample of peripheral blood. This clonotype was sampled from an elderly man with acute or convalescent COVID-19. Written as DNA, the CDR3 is TGTGCCAGCAGCAGTACCCAGGGGCTGGGGGAGCCCCAGCATTTT. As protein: CASSSTQGLGEPQHF.